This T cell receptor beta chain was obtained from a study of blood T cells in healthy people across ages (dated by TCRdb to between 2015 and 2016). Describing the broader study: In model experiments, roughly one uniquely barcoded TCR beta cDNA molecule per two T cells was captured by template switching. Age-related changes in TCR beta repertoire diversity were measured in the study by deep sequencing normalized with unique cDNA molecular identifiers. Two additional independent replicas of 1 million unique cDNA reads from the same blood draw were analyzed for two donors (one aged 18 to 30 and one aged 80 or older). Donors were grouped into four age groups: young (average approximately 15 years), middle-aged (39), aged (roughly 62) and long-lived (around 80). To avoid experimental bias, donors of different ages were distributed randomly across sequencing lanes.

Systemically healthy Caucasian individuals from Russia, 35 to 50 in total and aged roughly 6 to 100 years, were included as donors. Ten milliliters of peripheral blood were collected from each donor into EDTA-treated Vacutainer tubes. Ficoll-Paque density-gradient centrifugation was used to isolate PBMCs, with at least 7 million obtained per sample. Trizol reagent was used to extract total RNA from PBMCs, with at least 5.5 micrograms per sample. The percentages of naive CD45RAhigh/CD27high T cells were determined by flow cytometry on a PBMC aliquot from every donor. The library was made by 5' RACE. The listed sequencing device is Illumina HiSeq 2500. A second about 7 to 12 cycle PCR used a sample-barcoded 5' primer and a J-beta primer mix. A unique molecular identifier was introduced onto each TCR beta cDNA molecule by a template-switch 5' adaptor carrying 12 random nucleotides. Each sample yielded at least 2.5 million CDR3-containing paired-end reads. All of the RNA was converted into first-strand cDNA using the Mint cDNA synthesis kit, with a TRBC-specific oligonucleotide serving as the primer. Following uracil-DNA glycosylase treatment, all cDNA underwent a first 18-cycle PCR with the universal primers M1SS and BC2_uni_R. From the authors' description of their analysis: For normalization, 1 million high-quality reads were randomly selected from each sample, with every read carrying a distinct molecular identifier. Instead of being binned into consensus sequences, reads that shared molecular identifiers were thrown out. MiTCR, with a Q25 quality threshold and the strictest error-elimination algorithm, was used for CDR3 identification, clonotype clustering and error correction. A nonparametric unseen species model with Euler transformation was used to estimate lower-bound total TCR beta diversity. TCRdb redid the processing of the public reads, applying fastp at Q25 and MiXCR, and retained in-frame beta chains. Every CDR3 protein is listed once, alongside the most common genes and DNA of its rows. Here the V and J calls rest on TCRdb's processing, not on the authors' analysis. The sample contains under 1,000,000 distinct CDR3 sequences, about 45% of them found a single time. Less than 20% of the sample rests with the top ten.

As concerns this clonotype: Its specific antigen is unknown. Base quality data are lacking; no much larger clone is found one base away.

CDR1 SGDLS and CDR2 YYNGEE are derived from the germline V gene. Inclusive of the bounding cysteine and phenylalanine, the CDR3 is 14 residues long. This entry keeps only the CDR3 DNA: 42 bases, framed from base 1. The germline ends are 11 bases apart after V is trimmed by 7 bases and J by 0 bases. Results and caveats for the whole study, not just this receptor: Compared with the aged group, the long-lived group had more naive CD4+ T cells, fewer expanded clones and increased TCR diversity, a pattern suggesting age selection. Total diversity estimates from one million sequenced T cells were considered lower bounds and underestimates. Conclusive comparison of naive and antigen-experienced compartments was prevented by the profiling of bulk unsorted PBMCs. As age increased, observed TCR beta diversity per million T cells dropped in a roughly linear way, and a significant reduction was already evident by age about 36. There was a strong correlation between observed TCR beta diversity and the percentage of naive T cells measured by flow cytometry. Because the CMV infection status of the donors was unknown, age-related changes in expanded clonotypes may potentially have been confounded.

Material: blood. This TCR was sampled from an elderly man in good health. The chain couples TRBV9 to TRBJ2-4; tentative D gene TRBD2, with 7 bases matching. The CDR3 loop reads CASRGALAKNIQYF. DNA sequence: TGTGCCAGCCGGGGGGCATTAGCCAAAAACATTCAGTACTTC.